The 29 T cell receptor beta chains below come from one sample, sequenced in a study of cytomegalovirus exposure and HLA in healthy donors. The PCR had 60 Vbeta and 13 Jbeta primers. This table comes from immunoSEQ multiplex PCR, and its TCRdb copy is limited to in-frame clones, with some not included. The table lists about 130,000 clones, 83% of them singletons. The specimen was PBMCs. These receptors were obtained from a girl aged 2 to 10 in good health and CMV-seronegative.

The V gene is TRBV27, the J gene TRBJ2-7, with 10 bases lining up with TRBD2. Looked up from germline, CDR1 is MNHEY and CDR2 is SMNVEV (reference sequence). The V segment lost 5 bases and the J segment 4 bases; nucleotides outside the gene matches: 5. There are 14 residues in the CDR3. The CDR3 DNA reads as TGTGCCAGCAGTCAACTAGCGGGACTATACGAGCAGTACTTC. Amino acids: CASSQLAGLYEQYF.

The chain joins TRBV6-1 to TRBJ2-2; 9 bases map to TRBD2. CDR1 and CDR2 (germline): MNHNS, SASEGT. The CDR3 is made up of 15 amino acids. The V and J ends lost 6 bases and 2 bases, in that order; junction bases with no gene match: 4. CDR3 sequence (DNA): TGTGCCAGCAGGGTAGCGGGGGTAAACACCGGGGAGCTGTTTTTT. Residues: CASRVAGVNTGELFF.

V gene TRBV12-5 combines with J gene TRBJ1-2, with TRBD1 matching over 9 bases. Germline CDR1 reads LGHNT; CDR2 reads FRNRAP. V lost 5 bases to trimming and J lost 2 bases; unmatched junction nucleotides: 9. CDR3 length equals 16 residues. The CDR3 DNA follows: TGTGCTAGTGGTGAACCCGGGACAGGGAAAAACTATGGCTACACCTTC. This sequence encodes CASGEPGTGKNYGYTF. The complete variable domain, with remaining parts taken from reference TRBV12-5 and TRBJ1-2, reads DARVTQTPRHKVTEMGQEVTMRCQPILGHNTVFWYRQTMMQGLELLAYFRNRAPLDDSGMPKDRFSAEMPDATLATLKIQPSEPRDSAVYFCASGEPGTGKNYGYTFGSGTRLTVV.

This rearrangement joins TRBV14 to TRBJ2-6; tentatively, D is TRBD2 (7 bases). The length of the CDR3 is 16 residues. The V gene lost 4 bases and the J gene lost 4 bases, with 14 bases spanning the gap. Looked up from germline, CDR1 is SGHDN and CDR2 is FVKESK. CDR3 nucleotides: TGTGCCAGCAGCCCTACACGGGGGGCCGGGGCCAACGTCCTGACTTTC. The encoded protein is CASSPTRGAGANVLTF.

The genes are TRBV28 and TRBJ1-4; possibly TRBD1 for D (6 bases). The V gene's germline CDR1 is MDHEN and CDR2 SYDVKM. The CDR3 has 15 amino acids. The V and J ends lost 5 bases and 3 bases respectively, with 13 bases between them. Written as DNA, the CDR3 is TGTGCCAGCAGTACACAGGGTCGGTCTAATGAAAAACTGTTTTTT. Its protein is CASSTQGRSNEKLFF.

The V gene is TRBV6-1, the J gene TRBJ2-7; 10 bases are a match to TRBD2. The V segment lost 5 bases and the J segment 2 bases; nucleotides outside the gene matches: 3. Germline V gene lookup returns CDR1 MNHNS and CDR2 SASEGT. There are 14 residues in the CDR3. This chain's CDR3 is CASSFSGRPYEQYF. The DNA for the CDR3 is TGTGCCAGCAGTTTTAGCGGGAGGCCCTACGAGCAGTACTTC.

The J gene is TRBJ2-7, the V gene TRBV4-1; 9 bases line up with TRBD2. The ends lost 0 bases at V and 5 bases at J; junction bases unmatched: 11. The CDR3 runs 17 residues. Looked up from germline, CDR1 is MGHRA and CDR2 is YSYEKL. CDR3 residues: CASSQDDLAGGSNEQYF. The CDR3, as DNA: TGCGCCAGCAGCCAAGATGATCTGGCGGGAGGGTCGAACGAGCAGTACTTC.

This clone occurred a few times. V usage is TRBV19 and J usage is TRBJ2-1; D is possibly TRBD2 (5 bases). CDR3 length: 16 amino acids. The germline V gene encodes CDR1 LNHDA and CDR2 SQIVND (reference sequence). The V and J ends lost 10 bases and 6 bases respectively, with 25 bases between them. CDR3 sequence: CATREGSGAFGNEQFF. CDR3 sequence (DNA): TGTGCCACGAGGGAAGGGTCTGGAGCGTTTGGCAATGAGCAGTTCTTC. Drawing the rest from reference TRBV19 and TRBJ2-1, the complete variable domain is DGGITQSPKYLFRKEGQNVTLSCEQNLNHDAMYWYRQDPGQGLRLIYYSQIVNDFQKGDIAEGYSVSREKKESFPLTVTSAQKNPTAFYLCATREGSGAFGNEQFFGPGTRLTVL.

This chain uses TRBV7-9 with TRBJ1-2, with 7 positions matching TRBD1. Germline V gene sequence: CDR1 SEHNR, CDR2 FQNEAQ (reference sequence). The junction had 1 base not matched to a gene; V was cut back by 3 bases and J by 3 bases. This CDR3 contains 13 residues. The CDR3 loop reads CASSLGQHYGYTF. Here the CDR3 DNA reads TGTGCCAGCAGCTTGGGACAGCACTATGGCTACACCTTC.

The chain couples TRBV29-1 to TRBJ2-5, with 14 bases fitting TRBD2. V lost 6 bases to trimming and J lost 2 bases; unmatched junction nucleotides: 11. The germline CDR1 and CDR2 sequences are SQVTM and ANQGSEA. CDR3 length: 17 amino acids. CDR3 loop: CSVRGLAGGSAQETQYF. CDR3 bases: TGCAGCGTCAGAGGACTAGCGGGGGGCTCTGCTCAAGAGACCCAGTACTTC.

The V call is TRBV9, the J call TRBJ2-3, with TRBD2 matching 12 bases. CDR3 size: 15 residues. Germline V gene lookup returns CDR1 SGDLS and CDR2 YYNGEE. The J segment lost 6 bases and the V segment lost 5 bases, leaving 7 bases of the junction unmatched. CDR3 DNA: TGTGCCAGCAGTTGGACTAGCGGGGTACAGGATACGCAGTATTTT. Translation gives CASSWTSGVQDTQYF.

As to this clone: At one end, the junction sequence differs from germline, possibly due to a read error. V usage is TRBV6-1 and J usage is TRBJ2-7; 7 bases align to TRBD1. The CDR3 length is 15 residues. The germline V gene encodes CDR1 MNHNS and CDR2 SASEGT. The CDR3 region has the DNA TGTGCCAGCAGGAAACGGGACAGAGGGTCCTGCGAGCAGTACTTC. Amino acids: CASRKRDRGSCEQYF.

The chain couples TRBV2 to TRBJ2-7, with TRBD1 matching 10 bases. The CDR3 covers 15 residues. Unmatched junction bases numbered 10, after V lost 5 bases and J lost 6 bases. In germline, CDR1 is SNHLY, CDR2 FYNNEI. CDR3 sequence: CASSQEGQGTLEQYF. The CDR3 DNA is TGTGCCAGCAGTCAGGAGGGACAGGGGACTCTCGAGCAGTACTTC. The full variable domain, rest sourced from reference TRBV2 and TRBJ2-7, is EPEVTQTPSHQVTQMGQEVILRCVPISNHLYFYWYRQILGQKVEFLVSFYNNEISEKSEIFDDQFSVERPDGSNFTLKIRSTKLEDSAMYFCASSQEGQGTLEQYFGPGTRLTVT.

The rearrangement links TRBV6-5 to TRBJ2-1, with 8 bases matching TRBD2. Germline CDR1 MNHEY, CDR2 SVGAGI. V lost 10 bases, J lost 7 bases, and 15 bases stayed unmatched. The CDR3 covers 15 residues. The CDR3 sequence: CATRRTGGARNEQFF. The DNA for the CDR3 is TGTGCCACCCGGCGGACGGGGGGGGCCCGGAATGAGCAGTTCTTC.

CDR3 sequence reads: CASSQVRLAGYNEQFF. CDR3 DNA: TGCGCCAGCAGCCAAGTGCGACTAGCGGGATACAATGAGCAGTTCTTC. V usage is TRBV4-3 and J usage is TRBJ2-1; 11 nucleotides agree with TRBD2. J gave up 4 bases and V 1 base, and 3 bases lay outside the gene matches. This CDR3 spans 16 amino acids. From germline, CDR1 is LGHNA and CDR2 YSLEER.

The chain joins TRBV15 to TRBJ2-1; possibly TRBD1 for D (6 bases). Germline lookup yields CDR1 LNHNV and CDR2 YYDKDF (reference sequence). Deletions cut 4 bases from V and 8 bases from J, with 15 bases between. The CDR3 has 14 residues. CDR3 in amino acids: CATSNRTVSDEQFF. Written as DNA, the CDR3 is TGTGCCACCAGCAACCGGACAGTTTCCGATGAGCAGTTCTTC.

The chain recombines TRBV11-2 with TRBJ2-2, with 9 nucleotides matching TRBD1. V lost 3 bases and J lost 5; bases outside the gene matches: 4. This CDR3 spans 15 amino acids. CDR1 and CDR2 from the germline V gene are SGHAT and FQNNGV. This chain's CDR3 is CASSFRDRVTGELFF. The CDR3 coding sequence is TGTGCCAGCAGCTTTCGGGACAGGGTGACCGGGGAGCTGTTTTTT.

The table lists this clone with a few counts. The V and J genes are TRBV19 and TRBJ2-1; 14 bases align to TRBD2. There are 18 residues in the CDR3. Per germline, CDR1 LNHDA and CDR2 SQIVND (reference sequence). J was trimmed by 7 bases and V by 1 base; bases with no gene match: 9. CDR3 residues: CASSIGFGLAGGWNEQFF. CDR3 sequence (DNA): TGTGCCAGTAGTATAGGGTTTGGACTAGCGGGGGGCTGGAATGAGCAGTTCTTC. The variable domain in full, completed from reference TRBV19 and TRBJ2-1, reads DGGITQSPKYLFRKEGQNVTLSCEQNLNHDAMYWYRQDPGQGLRLIYYSQIVNDFQKGDIAEGYSVSREKKESFPLTVTSAQKNPTAFYLCASSIGFGLAGGWNEQFFGPGTRLTVL.

The V and J genes are TRBV7-2 and TRBJ2-1; perhaps TRBD2 as D (6 bases). V lost 1 base, J lost 8 bases, and 9 bases lay in between. Germline CDR1 reads SGHTA; CDR2 reads FQGNSA. This CDR3 contains 13 residues. CDR3 region: CASSLDGGDEQFF. In DNA, the CDR3 is TGTGCCAGCAGCTTAGACGGGGGAGATGAGCAGTTCTTC. The full variable domain, rest sourced from reference TRBV7-2 and TRBJ2-1, is GAGVSQSPSNKVTEKGKDVELRCDPISGHTALYWYRQSLGQGLEFLIYFQGNSAPDKSGLPSDRFSAERTGGSVSTLTIQRTQQEDSAVYLCASSLDGGDEQFFGPGTRLTVL.

The chain is built from TRBV2 and TRBJ1-2; D is perhaps TRBD1 (6 bases). CDR1 is SNHLY, CDR2 FYNNEI, per germline. V gave up 2 bases and J gave up 3 bases, with 16 bases separating them. The CDR3 runs to 16 residues. Written as DNA, the CDR3 is TGTGCCAGCAGTGAACGCACAGGGAAGGGGGACTATGGCTACACCTTC. It yields the protein CASSERTGKGDYGYTF.

The V call is TRBV7-2, the J call TRBJ2-2; 13 nucleotides line up with TRBD2. After removal of 7 bases from V and 6 bases from J, the junction contained 5 bases not matched to a gene. From germline, CDR1 is SGHTA and CDR2 FQGNSA. The CDR3 extends over 15 amino acids. The CDR3 region is CASKGTSGGAGELFF. Written as DNA, the CDR3 is TGTGCCAGCAAGGGCACTAGCGGGGGGGCCGGGGAGCTGTTTTTT.

The V and J genes are TRBV6-1 and TRBJ1-5, with D unresolved. CDR1 MNHNS and CDR2 SASEGT come from the germline V gene. This CDR3 is built from 16 residues. Between the trimmed V and J ends, which lost 2 bases and 5 bases, there was a span of 16 bases. The CDR3 sequence: CASSERGNLRDQPQHF. The CDR3, as DNA: TGTGCCAGCAGTGAACGGGGAAATCTGAGGGATCAGCCCCAGCATTTT.

This chain links TRBV5-1 with TRBJ2-1; D is undetermined. V gave up 2 bases and J gave up 6 bases, with 12 bases separating them. Germline values: CDR1 SGHRS, CDR2 YFSETQ. This CDR3 is 14 amino acids long. The DNA for the CDR3 is TGCGCCAGCAGCTTAGCGCTAGTCGGCAATGAGCAGTTCTTC. Amino acid sequence: CASSLALVGNEQFF.

The chain carries TRBV28 and TRBJ1-5; D is ambiguous. Germline CDR1 is MDHEN and CDR2 is SYDVKM. The CDR3 spans 13 residues. Trimming left V 3 bases short and J 5 bases short, with 8 bases between. In nucleotides, the CDR3 is TGTGCCAGCAGTTTCGGAGTTGATCAGCCCCAGCATTTT. The encoded protein is CASSFGVDQPQHF.

V is TRBV18 and J is TRBJ2-1; 9 positions match TRBD2. This CDR3 has 14 amino acids. The V gene's germline CDR1 is KGHSH and CDR2 LQKENI. V shed 6 bases, J shed 7 bases, and the junction held 7 bases outside the gene matches. As DNA, the CDR3 is TGTGCCAGCTCCCCTAGCGGGGATCGGAATGAGCAGTTCTTC. It encodes CASSPSGDRNEQFF.

This rearrangement joins TRBV4-2 to TRBJ1-2, with D hard to call. V lost 3 bases and J lost 2, with 10 bases in between. This CDR3 has 14 amino acids. Germline CDR1 LGHNA, CDR2 YNFKEQ. CDR3 coding DNA: TGTGCCAGCAGCCAGGTGGAGGCGAACTATGGCTACACCTTC. This encodes CASSQVEANYGYTF.

V gene TRBV7-2 combines with J gene TRBJ2-3; 7 bases map to TRBD1. Germline V CDR1 and CDR2: SGHTA, FQGNSA. This CDR3 has 15 amino acids. V lost 1 base, J lost 2 bases, and 3 bases stayed unmatched. CDR3 nucleotides: TGTGCCAGCAGCTTAGGGACAGGCATCACAGATACGCAGTATTTT. Amino acid sequence: CASSLGTGITDTQYF.

This chain joins TRBV19 and TRBJ2-7; 10 nucleotides line up with TRBD2. J was trimmed by 2 bases and V by 5 bases; bases with no gene match: 6. Germline V gene data show CDR1 as LNHDA and CDR2 as SQIVND (reference sequence). This CDR3 is 15 amino acids long. Here the CDR3 DNA reads TGTGCCAGTAGTTTAGCGGGAGGTAGAGCCTACGAGCAGTACTTC. Residues: CASSLAGGRAYEQYF.

The rearrangement uses TRBV19 and TRBJ2-7; a possible D gene is TRBD2 (5 bases). The CDR3 is made up of 13 amino acids. Per germline, CDR1 LNHDA and CDR2 SQIVND (reference sequence). V gave up 5 bases and J gave up 5 bases, with 13 bases separating them. The CDR3: CASSEREWDEQYF. The CDR3 nucleotides are TGTGCCAGTAGTGAGAGGGAGTGGGACGAGCAGTACTTC. Variable domain in full (rest from reference TRBV19 and TRBJ2-7): DGGITQSPKYLFRKEGQNVTLSCEQNLNHDAMYWYRQDPGQGLRLIYYSQIVNDFQKGDIAEGYSVSREKKESFPLTVTSAQKNPTAFYLCASSEREWDEQYFGPGTRLTVT.